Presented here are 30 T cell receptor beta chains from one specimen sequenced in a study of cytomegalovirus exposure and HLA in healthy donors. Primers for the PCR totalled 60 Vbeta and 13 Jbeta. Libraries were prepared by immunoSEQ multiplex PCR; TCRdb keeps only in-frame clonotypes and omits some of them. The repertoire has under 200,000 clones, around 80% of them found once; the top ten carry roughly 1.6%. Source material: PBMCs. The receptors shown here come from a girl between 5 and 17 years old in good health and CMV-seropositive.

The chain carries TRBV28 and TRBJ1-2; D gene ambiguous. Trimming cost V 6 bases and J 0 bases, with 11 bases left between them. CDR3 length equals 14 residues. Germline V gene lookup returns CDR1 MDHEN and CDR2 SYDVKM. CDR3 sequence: CASSAKLANYGYTF. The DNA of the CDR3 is TGTGCCAGCAGCGCAAAGCTAGCTAACTATGGCTACACCTTC.

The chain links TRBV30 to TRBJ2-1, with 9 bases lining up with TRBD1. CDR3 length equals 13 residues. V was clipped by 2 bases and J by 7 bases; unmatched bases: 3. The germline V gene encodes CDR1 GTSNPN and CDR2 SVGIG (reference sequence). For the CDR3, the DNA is TGTGCCTGGAGTACTGGACAGGGGAATGAGCAGTTCTTC. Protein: CAWSTGQGNEQFF.

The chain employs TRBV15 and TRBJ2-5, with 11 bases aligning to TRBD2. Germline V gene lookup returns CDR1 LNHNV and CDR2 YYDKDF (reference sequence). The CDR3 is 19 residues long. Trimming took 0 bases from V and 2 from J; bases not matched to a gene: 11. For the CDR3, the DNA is TGTGCCACCAGCAGAGATCCTCAAACTAGCGGGGGCCAACAAGAGACCCAGTACTTC. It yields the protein CATSRDPQTSGGQQETQYF.

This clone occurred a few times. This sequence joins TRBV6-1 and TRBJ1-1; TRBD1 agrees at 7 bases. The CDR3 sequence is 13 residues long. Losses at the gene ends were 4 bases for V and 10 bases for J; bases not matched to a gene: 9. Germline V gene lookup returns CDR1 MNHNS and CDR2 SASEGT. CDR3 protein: CASSAWDSRGAFF. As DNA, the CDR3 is TGTGCCAGCAGTGCCTGGGACAGCCGAGGAGCTTTCTTT.

CDR3 bases: TGCGCCAGCAGCTCGGGGGACAGCAAAGAGACCCAGTACTTC. This sequence encodes CASSSGDSKETQYF. The V and J genes are TRBV5-1 and TRBJ2-5; a possible D gene is TRBD1 (7 bases). V was cut by 3 bases and J by 3 bases, with 12 bases left in between. CDR1 is SGHRS, CDR2 YFSETQ, per germline. The CDR3 runs 14 residues. Filled out from reference TRBV5-1 and TRBJ2-5, the complete variable domain reads KAGVTQTPRYLIKTRGQQVTLSCSPISGHRSVSWYQQTPGQGLQFLFEYFSETQRNKGNFPGRFSGRQFSNSRSEMNVSTLELGDSALYLCASSSGDSKETQYFGPGTRLLVL.

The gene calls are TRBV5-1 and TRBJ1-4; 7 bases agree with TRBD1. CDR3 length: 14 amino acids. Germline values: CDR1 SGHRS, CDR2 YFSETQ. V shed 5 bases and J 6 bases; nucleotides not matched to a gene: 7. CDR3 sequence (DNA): TGCGCCAGCAGGGGGACAGCCATTGATGAAAAACTGTTTTTT. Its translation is CASRGTAIDEKLFF.

The CDR3 DNA sequence: TGTGCCAGCTCACCGCCAGGGGTCAGTGGGACCGGGGAGCTGTTTTTT. Translated: CASSPPGVSGTGELFF. V gene TRBV18 combines with J gene TRBJ2-2, with D maybe TRBD1 (6 bases). The CDR3 has 16 residues. The V gene's germline CDR1 is KGHSH and CDR2 LQKENI. V was clipped by 3 bases and J by 5 bases, with 16 bases between them.

The DNA of the CDR3 is TGTGCCAGCAGCTACCTTCTTTCCGGGACTATCTACGAGCAGTACTTC. Protein sequence: CASSYLLSGTIYEQYF. V gene TRBV7-9 combines with J gene TRBJ2-7, with 7 bases fitting TRBD2. The CDR3 loop spans 16 amino acids. V lost 4 bases and J lost 3; bases outside the gene matches: 12. Germline CDR1 and CDR2: SEHNR and FQNEAQ (reference sequence).

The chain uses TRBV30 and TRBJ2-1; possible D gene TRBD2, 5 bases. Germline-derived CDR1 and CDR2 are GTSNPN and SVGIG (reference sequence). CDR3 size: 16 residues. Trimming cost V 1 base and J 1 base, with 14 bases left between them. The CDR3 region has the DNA TGTGCCTGGAGTGCCCTAGGACGGACTTCCTACAATGAGCAGTTCTTC. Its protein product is CAWSALGRTSYNEQFF. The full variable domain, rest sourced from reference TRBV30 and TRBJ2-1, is SQTIHQWPATLVQPVGSPLSLECTVEGTSNPNLYWYRQAAGRGLQLLFYSVGIGQISSEVPQNLSASRPQDRQFILSSKKLLLSDSGFYLCAWSALGRTSYNEQFFGPGTRLTVL.

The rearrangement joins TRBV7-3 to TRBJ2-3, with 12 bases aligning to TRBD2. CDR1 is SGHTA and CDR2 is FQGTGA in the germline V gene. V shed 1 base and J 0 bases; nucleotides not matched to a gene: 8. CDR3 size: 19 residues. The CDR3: CASSLRGFGTSGSTDTQYF. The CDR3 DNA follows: TGTGCCAGCAGCTTAAGGGGGTTTGGGACTAGCGGGAGCACAGATACGCAGTATTTT.

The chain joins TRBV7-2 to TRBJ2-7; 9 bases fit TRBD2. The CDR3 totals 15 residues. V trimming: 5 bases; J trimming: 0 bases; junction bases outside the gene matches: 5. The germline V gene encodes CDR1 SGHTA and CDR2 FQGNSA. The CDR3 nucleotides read TGTGCCAGCAGCAGCAGCGGGGGGTTCTCCTACGAGCAGTACTTC. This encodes CASSSSGGFSYEQYF.

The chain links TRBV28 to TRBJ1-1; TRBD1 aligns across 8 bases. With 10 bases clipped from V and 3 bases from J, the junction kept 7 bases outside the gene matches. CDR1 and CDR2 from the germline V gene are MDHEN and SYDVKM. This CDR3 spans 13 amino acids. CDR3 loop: CATIQTGDTEAFF. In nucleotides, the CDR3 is TGTGCCACCATTCAGACAGGGGACACTGAAGCTTTCTTT.

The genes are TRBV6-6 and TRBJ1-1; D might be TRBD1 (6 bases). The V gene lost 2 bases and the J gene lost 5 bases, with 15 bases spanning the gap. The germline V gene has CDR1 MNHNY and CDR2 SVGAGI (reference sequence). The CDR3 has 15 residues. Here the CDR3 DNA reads TGTGCCAGCAGTTACGGGAGCTTTAGGGGGACTGAAGCTTTCTTT. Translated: CASSYGSFRGTEAFF.

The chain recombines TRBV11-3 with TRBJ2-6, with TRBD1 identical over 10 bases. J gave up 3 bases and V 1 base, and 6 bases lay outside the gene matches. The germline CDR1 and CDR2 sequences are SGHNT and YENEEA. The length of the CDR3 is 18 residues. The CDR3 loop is CASSLGPGQGSGANVLTF. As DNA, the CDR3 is TGTGCCAGCAGCTTAGGGCCGGGACAGGGGAGTGGGGCCAACGTCCTGACTTTC.

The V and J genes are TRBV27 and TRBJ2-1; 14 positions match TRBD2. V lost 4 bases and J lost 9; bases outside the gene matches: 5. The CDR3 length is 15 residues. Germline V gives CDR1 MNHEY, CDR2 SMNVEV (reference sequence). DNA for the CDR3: TGTGCCAGCAGTTCCGGGACTAGCGGGGGTTTTGAGCAGTTCTTC. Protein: CASSSGTSGGFEQFF.

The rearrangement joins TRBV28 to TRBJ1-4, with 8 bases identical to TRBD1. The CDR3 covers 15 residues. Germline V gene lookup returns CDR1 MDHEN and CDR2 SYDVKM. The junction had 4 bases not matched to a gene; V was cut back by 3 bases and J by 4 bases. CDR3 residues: CASSFGDRRNEKLFF. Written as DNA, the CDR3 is TGTGCCAGCAGTTTCGGGGACAGGCGTAATGAAAAACTGTTTTTT.

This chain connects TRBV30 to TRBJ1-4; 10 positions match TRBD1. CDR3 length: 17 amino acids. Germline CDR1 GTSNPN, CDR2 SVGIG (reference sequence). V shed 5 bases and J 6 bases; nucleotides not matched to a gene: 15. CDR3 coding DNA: TGTGCCTGGGTCCGGGGGGACAGGGGAACTGGGGATGAAAAACTGTTTTTT. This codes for CAWVRGDRGTGDEKLFF. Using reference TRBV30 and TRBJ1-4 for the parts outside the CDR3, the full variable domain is SQTIHQWPATLVQPVGSPLSLECTVEGTSNPNLYWYRQAAGRGLQLLFYSVGIGQISSEVPQNLSASRPQDRQFILSSKKLLLSDSGFYLCAWVRGDRGTGDEKLFFGSGTQLSVL.

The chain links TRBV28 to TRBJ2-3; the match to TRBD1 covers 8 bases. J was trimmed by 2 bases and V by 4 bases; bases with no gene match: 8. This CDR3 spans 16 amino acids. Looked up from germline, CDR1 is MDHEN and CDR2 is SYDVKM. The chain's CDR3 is CASSSPGTGTTDTQYF. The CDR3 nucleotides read TGTGCCAGCAGTTCCCCAGGGACAGGTACCACAGATACGCAGTATTTT.

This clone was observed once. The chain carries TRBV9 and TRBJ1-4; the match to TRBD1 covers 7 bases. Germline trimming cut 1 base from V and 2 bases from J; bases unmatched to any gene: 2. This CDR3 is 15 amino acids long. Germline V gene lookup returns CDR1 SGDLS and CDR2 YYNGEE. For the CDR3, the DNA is TGTGCCAGCAGCGTAACAGGGGCCACTAATGAAAAACTGTTTTTT. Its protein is CASSVTGATNEKLFF.

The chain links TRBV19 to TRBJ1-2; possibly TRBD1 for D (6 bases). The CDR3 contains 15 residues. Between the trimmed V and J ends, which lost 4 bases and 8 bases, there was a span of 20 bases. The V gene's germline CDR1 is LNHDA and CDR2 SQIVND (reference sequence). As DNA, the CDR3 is TGTGCCAGTAGTAGCCAGCTCAGGGGTCTGAGGGGCTACACCTTC. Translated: CASSSQLRGLRGYTF.

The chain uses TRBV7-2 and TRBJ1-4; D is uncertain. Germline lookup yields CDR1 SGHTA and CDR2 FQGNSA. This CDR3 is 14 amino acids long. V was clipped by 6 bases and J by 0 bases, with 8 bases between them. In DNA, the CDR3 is TGTGCCAGCAGATCCAGAACAACTAATGAAAAACTGTTTTTT. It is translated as CASRSRTTNEKLFF.

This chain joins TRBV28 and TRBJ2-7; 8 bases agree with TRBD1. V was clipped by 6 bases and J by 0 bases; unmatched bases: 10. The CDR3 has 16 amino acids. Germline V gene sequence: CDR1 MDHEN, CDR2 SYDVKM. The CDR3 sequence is CASSYKAGTGSYEQYF. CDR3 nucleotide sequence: TGTGCCAGCAGCTACAAAGCCGGGACAGGCTCCTACGAGCAGTACTTC.

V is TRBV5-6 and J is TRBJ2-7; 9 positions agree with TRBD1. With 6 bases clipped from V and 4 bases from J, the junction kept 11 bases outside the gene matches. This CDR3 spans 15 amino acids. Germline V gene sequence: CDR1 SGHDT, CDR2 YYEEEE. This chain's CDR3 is CASNPTGQGRYEQYF. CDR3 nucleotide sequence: TGTGCCAGCAACCCTACGGGACAGGGCAGATACGAGCAGTACTTC.

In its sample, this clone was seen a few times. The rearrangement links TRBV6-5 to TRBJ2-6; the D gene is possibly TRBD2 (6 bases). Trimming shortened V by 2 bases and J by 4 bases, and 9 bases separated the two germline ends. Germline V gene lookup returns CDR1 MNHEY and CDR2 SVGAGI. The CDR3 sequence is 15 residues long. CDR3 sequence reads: CASSYGGAGANVLTF. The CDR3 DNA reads TGTGCCAGCAGTTACGGAGGGGCCGGGGCCAACGTCCTGACTTTC.

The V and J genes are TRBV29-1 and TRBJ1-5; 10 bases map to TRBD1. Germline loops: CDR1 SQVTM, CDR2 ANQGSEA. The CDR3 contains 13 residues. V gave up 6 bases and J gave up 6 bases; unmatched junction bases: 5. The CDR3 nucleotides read TGCAGCGTGGGGGACAGGGGTGGTCAGCCCCAGCATTTT. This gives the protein CSVGDRGGQPQHF.

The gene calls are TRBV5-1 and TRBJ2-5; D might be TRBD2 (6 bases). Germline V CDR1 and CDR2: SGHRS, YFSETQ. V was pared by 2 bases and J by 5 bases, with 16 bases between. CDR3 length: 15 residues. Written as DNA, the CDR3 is TGCGCCAGCAGCTTTACCGGGACTTACGAGGAGACCCAGTACTTC. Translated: CASSFTGTYEETQYF.

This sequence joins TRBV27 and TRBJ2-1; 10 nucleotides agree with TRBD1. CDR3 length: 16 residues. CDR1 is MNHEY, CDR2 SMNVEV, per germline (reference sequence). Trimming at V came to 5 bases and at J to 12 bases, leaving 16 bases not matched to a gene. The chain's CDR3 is CASSQGGQGGREGQFF. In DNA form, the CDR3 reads TGTGCCAGCAGTCAAGGCGGACAGGGGGGTAGGGAAGGGCAGTTCTTC.

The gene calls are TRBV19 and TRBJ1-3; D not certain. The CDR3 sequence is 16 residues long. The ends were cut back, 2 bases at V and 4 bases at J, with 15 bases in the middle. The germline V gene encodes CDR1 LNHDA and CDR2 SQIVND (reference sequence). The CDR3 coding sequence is TGTGCCAGTAGTATAACGTTGACTGCGGGAGGAAACACCATATATTTT. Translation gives CASSITLTAGGNTIYF.

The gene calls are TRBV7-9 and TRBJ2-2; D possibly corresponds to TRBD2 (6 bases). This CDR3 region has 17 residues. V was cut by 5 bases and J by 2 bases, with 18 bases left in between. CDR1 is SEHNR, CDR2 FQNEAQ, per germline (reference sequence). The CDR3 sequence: CASSPRLGGTNTGELFF. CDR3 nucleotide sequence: TGTGCCAGCAGCCCTCGGTTGGGGGGAACCAACACCGGGGAGCTGTTTTTT.

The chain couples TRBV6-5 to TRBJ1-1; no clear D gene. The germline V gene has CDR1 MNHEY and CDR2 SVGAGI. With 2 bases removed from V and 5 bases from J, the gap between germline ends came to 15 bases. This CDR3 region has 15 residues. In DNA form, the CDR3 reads TGTGCCAGCAGTTACACTGCCGGTGGGCTTACTGAAGCTTTCTTT. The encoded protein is CASSYTAGGLTEAFF.